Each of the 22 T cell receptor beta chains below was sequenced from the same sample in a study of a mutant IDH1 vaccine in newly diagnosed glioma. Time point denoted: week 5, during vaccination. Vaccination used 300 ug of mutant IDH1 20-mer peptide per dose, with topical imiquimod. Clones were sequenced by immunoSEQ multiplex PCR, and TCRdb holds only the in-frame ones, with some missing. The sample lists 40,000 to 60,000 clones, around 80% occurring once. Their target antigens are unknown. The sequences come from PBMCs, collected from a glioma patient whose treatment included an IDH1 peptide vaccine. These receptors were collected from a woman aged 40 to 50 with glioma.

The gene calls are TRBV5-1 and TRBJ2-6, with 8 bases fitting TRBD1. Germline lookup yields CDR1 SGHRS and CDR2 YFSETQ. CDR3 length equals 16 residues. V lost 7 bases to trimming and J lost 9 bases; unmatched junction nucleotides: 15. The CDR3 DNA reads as TGCGCCAGCGCATGGAACCCGGACAGGGAGGTCAACGTCCTGACTTTC. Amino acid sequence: CASAWNPDREVNVLTF.

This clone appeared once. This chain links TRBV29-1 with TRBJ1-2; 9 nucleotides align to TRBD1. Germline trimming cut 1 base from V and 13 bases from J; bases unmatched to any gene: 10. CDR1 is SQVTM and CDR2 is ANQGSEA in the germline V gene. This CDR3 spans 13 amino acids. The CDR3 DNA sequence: TGCAGCGTTGAAGGGGGGACAGGGCGGGAACGCACCTTC. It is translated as CSVEGGTGRERTF.

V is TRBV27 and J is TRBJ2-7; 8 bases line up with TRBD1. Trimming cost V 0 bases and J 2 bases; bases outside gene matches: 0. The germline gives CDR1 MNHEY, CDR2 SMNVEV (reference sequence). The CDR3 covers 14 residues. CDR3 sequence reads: CASSLSDRAYEQYF. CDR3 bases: TGTGCCAGCAGTTTATCGGACAGGGCCTACGAGCAGTACTTC.

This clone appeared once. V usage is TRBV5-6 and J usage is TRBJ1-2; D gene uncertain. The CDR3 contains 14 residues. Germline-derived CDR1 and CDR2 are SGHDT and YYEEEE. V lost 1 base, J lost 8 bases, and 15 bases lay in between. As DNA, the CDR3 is TGTGCCAGCAGCTTGTCTCCGGGGAAAATCGGCTACACCTTC. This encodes CASSLSPGKIGYTF.

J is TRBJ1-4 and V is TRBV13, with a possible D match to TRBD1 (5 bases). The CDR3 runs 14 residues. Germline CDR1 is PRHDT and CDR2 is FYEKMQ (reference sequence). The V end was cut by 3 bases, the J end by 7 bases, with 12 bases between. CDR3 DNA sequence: TGTGCCAGCAGCTTCACACCCCAGGGTGAAAAACTGTTTTTT. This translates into CASSFTPQGEKLFF.

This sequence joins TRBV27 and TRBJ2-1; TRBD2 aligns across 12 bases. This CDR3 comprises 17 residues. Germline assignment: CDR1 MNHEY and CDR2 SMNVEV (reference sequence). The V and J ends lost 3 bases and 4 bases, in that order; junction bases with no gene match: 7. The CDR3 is CASSFQGLAGVYNEQFF. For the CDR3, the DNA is TGTGCCAGCAGTTTTCAGGGACTAGCGGGTGTTTACAATGAGCAGTTCTTC.

The CDR3 reads CASSMSGGTEAFF. CDR3 nucleotides: TGTGCCAGTAGTATGTCGGGAGGAACTGAAGCTTTCTTT. V is TRBV19 and J is TRBJ1-1; no definite D call. The V and J ends lost 3 bases and 5 bases respectively, with 10 bases between them. There are 13 residues in the CDR3. Germline values: CDR1 LNHDA, CDR2 SQIVND (reference sequence).

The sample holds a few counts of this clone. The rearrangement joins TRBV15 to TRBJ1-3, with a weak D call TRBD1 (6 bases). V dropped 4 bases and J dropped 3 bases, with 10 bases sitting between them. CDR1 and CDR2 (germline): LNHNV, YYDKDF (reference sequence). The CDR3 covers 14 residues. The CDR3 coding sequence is TGTGCCACCAGCAAAGGGGGAGGTGGAAACACCATATATTTT. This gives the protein CATSKGGGGNTIYF.

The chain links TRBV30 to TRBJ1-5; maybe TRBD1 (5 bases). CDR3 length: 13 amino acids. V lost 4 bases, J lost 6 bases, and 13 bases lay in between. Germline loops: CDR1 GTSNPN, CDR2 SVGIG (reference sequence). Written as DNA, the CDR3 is TGTGCCTGGAATCGGGCAGGGAGTCAGCCCCAGCATTTT. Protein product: CAWNRAGSQPQHF. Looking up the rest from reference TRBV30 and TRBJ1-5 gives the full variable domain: SQTIHQWPATLVQPVGSPLSLECTVEGTSNPNLYWYRQAAGRGLQLLFYSVGIGQISSEVPQNLSASRPQDRQFILSSKKLLLSDSGFYLCAWNRAGSQPQHFGDGTRLSIL.

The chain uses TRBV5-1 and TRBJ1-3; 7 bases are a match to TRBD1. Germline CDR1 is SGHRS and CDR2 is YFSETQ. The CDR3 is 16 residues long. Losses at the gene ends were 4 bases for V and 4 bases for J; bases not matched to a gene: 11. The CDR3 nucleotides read TGCGCCAGCAGCCAGGGCGGGACAGCGGGGGGAAACACCATATATTTT. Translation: CASSQGGTAGGNTIYF.

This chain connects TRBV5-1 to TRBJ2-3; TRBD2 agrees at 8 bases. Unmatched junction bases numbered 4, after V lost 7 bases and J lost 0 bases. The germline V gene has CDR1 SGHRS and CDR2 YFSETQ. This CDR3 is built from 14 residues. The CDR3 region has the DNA TGCGCCAGCCTCCGGGGGGGTAGCACAGATACGCAGTATTTT. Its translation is CASLRGGSTDTQYF.

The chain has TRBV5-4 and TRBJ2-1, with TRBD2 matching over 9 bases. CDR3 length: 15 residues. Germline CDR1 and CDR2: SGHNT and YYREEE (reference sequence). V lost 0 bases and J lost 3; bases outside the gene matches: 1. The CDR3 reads CASSLGRGGYNEQFF. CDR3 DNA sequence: TGTGCCAGCAGCTTGGGGCGGGGGGGCTACAATGAGCAGTTCTTC.

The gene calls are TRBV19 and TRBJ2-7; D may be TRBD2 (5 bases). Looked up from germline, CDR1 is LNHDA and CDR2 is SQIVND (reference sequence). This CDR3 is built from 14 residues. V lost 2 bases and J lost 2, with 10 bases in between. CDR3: CASSIRGFPYEQYF. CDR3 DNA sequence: TGTGCCAGTAGTATAAGAGGGTTCCCCTACGAGCAGTACTTC. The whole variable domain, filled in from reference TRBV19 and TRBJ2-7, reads DGGITQSPKYLFRKEGQNVTLSCEQNLNHDAMYWYRQDPGQGLRLIYYSQIVNDFQKGDIAEGYSVSREKKESFPLTVTSAQKNPTAFYLCASSIRGFPYEQYFGPGTRLTVT.

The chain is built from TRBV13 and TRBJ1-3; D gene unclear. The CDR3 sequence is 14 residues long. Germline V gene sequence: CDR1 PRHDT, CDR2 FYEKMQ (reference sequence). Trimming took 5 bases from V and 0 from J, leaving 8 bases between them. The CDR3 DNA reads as TGTGCCAGCAGCCAACAGAGCTCTGGAAACACCATATATTTT. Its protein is CASSQQSSGNTIYF.

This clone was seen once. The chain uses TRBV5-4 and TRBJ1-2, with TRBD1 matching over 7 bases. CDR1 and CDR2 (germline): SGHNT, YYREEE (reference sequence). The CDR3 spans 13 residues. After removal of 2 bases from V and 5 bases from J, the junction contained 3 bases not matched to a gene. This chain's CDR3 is CASSLTGDYGYTF. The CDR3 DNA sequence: TGTGCCAGCAGCTTAACAGGGGATTATGGCTACACCTTC.

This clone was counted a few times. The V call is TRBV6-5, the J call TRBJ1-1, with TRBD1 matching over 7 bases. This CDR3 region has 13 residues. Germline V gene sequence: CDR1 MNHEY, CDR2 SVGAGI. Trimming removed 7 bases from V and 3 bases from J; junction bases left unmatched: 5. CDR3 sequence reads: CASTDTGDTEAFF. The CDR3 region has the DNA TGTGCCAGCACCGATACAGGGGACACTGAAGCTTTCTTT.

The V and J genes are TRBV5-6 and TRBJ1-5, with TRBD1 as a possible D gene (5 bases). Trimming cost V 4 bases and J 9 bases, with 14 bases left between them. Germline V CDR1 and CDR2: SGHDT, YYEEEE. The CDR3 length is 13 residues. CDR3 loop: CASSENRNGPQHF. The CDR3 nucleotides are TGTGCCAGCAGCGAGAACAGGAACGGGCCCCAGCATTTT. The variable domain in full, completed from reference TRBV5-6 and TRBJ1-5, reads DAGVTQSPTHLIKTRGQQVTLRCSPKSGHDTVSWYQQALGQGPQFIFQYYEEEERQRGNFPDRFSGHQFPNYSSELNVNALLLGDSALYLCASSENRNGPQHFGDGTRLSIL.

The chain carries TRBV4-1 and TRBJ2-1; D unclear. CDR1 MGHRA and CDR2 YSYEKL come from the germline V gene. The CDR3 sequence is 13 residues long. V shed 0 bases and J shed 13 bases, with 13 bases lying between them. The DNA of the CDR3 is TGCGCCAGCAGCCAAGATCCTAGTGGGGTACAGTTCTTC. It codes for CASSQDPSGVQFF.

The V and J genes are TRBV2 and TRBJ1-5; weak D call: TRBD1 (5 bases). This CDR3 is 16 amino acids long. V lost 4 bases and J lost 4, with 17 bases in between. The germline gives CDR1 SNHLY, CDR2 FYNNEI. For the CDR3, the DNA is TGTGCCAGCAGTGCATACCTCGGGACGGGTAATCAGCCCCAGCATTTT. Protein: CASSAYLGTGNQPQHF.

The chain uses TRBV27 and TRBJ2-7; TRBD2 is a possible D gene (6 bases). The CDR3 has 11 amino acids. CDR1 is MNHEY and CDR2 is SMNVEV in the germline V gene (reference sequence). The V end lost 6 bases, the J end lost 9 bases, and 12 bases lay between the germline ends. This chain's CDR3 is CASSPGGVQYF. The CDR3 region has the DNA TGTGCCAGCAGCCCCGGGGGAGTGCAGTACTTC.

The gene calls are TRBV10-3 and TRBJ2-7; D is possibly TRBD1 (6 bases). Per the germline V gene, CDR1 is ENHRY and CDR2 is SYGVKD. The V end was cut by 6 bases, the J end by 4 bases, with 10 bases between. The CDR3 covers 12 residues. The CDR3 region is CAISHRDYEQYF. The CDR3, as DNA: TGTGCCATCAGCCACAGGGATTACGAGCAGTACTTC.

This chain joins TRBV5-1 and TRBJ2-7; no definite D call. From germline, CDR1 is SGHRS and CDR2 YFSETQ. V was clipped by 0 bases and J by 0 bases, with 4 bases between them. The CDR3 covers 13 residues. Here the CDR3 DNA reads TGCGCCAGCAGCTTGGCCACCTCCTACGAGCAGTACTTC. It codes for CASSLATSYEQYF.